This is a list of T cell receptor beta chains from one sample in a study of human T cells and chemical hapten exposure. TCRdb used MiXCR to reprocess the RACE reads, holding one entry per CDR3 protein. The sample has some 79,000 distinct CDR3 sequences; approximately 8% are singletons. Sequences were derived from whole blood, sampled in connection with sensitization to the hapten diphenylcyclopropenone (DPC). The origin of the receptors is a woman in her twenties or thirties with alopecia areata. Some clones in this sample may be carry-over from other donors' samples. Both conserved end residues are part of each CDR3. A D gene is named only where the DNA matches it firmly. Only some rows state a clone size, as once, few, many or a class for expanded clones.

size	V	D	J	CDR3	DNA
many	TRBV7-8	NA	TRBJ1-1	CASSLAVERAGNTEAFF	TGTGCCAGCAGCTTAGCGGTTGAGCGAGCGGGAAACACTGAAGCTTTCTTT
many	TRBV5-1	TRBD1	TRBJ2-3	CASSSGGITDTQYF	TGCGCCAGCAGCTCAGGGGGCATCACAGATACGCAGTATTTT
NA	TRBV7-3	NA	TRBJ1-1	CASSWDENTEAFF	TGTGCCAGCAGCTGGGACGAGAACACTGAAGCTTTCTTT
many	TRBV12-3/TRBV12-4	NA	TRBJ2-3	CASRPIQGYTQYF	TGTGCCAGCAGACCTATCCAAGGCTATACGCAGTATTTT
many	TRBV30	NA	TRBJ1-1	CAWSFNVPEAFF	TGTGCCTGGAGTTTTAATGTCCCTGAAGCTTTCTTT
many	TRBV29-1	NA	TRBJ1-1	CSVEVQENTEAFF	TGCAGCGTTGAAGTACAGGAGAACACTGAAGCTTTCTTT
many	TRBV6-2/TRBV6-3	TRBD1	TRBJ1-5	CASRPDRGNHQPQHF	TGTGCCAGCAGACCGGACAGGGGTAACCATCAGCCCCAGCATTTT
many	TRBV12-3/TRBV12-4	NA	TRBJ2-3	CASSLEQGGRGQYF	TGTGCCAGCAGTTTAGAACAGGGAGGACGAGGGCAGTATTTT
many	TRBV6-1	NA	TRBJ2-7	CASSEFPLGLNEQYF	TGTGCCAGCAGTGAATTCCCGTTGGGTTTGAACGAGCAGTACTTC
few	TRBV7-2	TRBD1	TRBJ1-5	CASSLFGQGSLSNQPQHF	TGTGCCAGCAGCTTATTTGGACAGGGTTCCCTTAGCAATCAGCCCCAGCATTTT
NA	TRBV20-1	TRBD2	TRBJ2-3	CSAGGLAATDTQYF	TGCAGTGCTGGTGGACTAGCGGCCACAGATACGCAGTATTTT
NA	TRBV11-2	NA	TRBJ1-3	CASSLVPDSYSGNTIYF	TGTGCCAGCAGCTTAGTTCCAGATTCGTACTCTGGAAACACCATATATTTT
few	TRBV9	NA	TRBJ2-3	CASSDNRDNHTDTQYF	TGTGCCAGCAGCGACAACCGGGACAATCACACAGATACGCAGTATTTT
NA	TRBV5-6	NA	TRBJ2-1	CASNRRRIRLNEQFF	TGTGCCAGCAATAGACGGAGGATACGCCTCAATGAGCAGTTCTTC
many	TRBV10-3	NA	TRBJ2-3	CAMGWDSRTDTQYF	TGTGCCATGGGTTGGGACTCCCGCACAGATACGCAGTATTTT
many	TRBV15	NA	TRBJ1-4	CATSRPRDNEKLFF	TGTGCCACCAGCAGACCCAGAGATAATGAAAAACTGTTTTTT
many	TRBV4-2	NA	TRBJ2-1	CASSQDSATRPYNEQFF	TGTGCCAGCAGCCAAGATAGTGCTACCCGACCCTACAATGAGCAGTTCTTC
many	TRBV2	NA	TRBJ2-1	CASSEAYLSLNEQFF	TGTGCCAGCAGTGAAGCGTACTTAAGCCTAAATGAGCAGTTCTTC
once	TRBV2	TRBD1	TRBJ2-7	CASSEGPPGTAYEQHF	TGTGCCAGCAGTGAGGGTCCTCCTGGGACAGCCTACGAGCAGCACTTC
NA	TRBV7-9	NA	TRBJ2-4	CASSLGYGQRAKNIQYF	TGTGCCAGCAGCTTAGGTTATGGACAGAGAGCCAAAAACATTCAGTACTTC
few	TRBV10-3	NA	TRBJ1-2	CAISGGGADGYTF	TGTGCCATCAGTGGTGGGGGGGCGGATGGCTACACCTTC
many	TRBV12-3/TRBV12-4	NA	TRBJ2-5	CASSLARWTAASQETQYF	TGTGCCAGCAGTTTAGCGCGATGGACGGCAGCTTCCCAAGAGACCCAGTACTTC
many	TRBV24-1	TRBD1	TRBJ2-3	CATSHTGTGTDTQYF	TGTGCCACCAGTCATACCGGGACAGGCACAGATACGCAGTATTTT
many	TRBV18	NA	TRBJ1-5	CASSPPSGGQHF	TGTGCCAGCTCACCACCTTCCGGGGGCCAGCATTTT
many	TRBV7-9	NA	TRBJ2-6	CASSLAPSGANVLTF	TGTGCCAGCAGCTTGGCGCCCTCTGGGGCCAACGTCCTGACTTTC
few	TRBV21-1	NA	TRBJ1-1	CASSKDVTIEAFF	TGTGCCAGCAGCAAAGACGTCACCATTGAAGCTTTCTTT
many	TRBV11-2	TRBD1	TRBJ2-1	CASSPDFGTGAPYNEQFF	TGTGCCAGCAGCCCCGACTTCGGGACAGGGGCCCCCTACAATGAGCAGTTCTTC
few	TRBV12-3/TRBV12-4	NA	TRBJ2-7	CASSFWTNEQYF	TGTGCCAGCAGTTTCTGGACAAACGAGCAGTACTTC
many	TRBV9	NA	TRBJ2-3	CASSPSGGGTDTQYF	TGTGCCAGCAGCCCTAGTGGCGGGGGCACAGATACGCAGTATTTT